Presented here are 31 T cell receptor beta chains from one specimen sequenced in a study of shared clonotypes between healthy human individuals. Assay used: immunoSEQ multiplex PCR; TCRdb lists only in-frame clones, some missing. In the table there are more than 2,000,000 clones, approximately 94% of which are singletons. Sequencing was performed on naive CD4+ T cells sorted from blood. Regarding subset: CD45RA+ positively selected. All receptors come from a man younger than 35 in good health.

The chain is built from TRBV18 and TRBJ2-3; D is unresolved. The V end lost 0 bases, the J end lost 4 bases, and 8 bases lay between the germline ends. Germline V gives CDR1 KGHSH, CDR2 LQKENI. This CDR3 is 14 amino acids long. CDR3 amino acids: CASSPPVHADTQYF. The CDR3 DNA follows: TGTGCCAGCTCACCACCTGTGCATGCAGATACGCAGTATTTT.

V gene TRBV5-8 combines with J gene TRBJ1-3; perhaps TRBD1 as D (6 bases). The germline V gene encodes CDR1 SGHTS and CDR2 YDEGEE. Trimming removed 7 bases at V and 3 bases at J, with 14 bases between. CDR3 length equals 14 residues. The chain's CDR3 is CASHRDQGGNTIYF. In DNA, the CDR3 is TGTGCCAGCCACAGGGACCAGGGTGGAAACACCATATATTTT.

The chain links TRBV4-2 to TRBJ2-7; D gene ambiguous. The CDR3 spans 13 residues. Germline V gives CDR1 LGHNA, CDR2 YNFKEQ. Between the trimmed V and J ends, which lost 3 bases and 3 bases, there was a span of 9 bases. CDR3 nucleotides: TGTGCCAGCAGCCAGTTGCAGTTCTACGAGCAGTACTTC. Its translation: CASSQLQFYEQYF.

This clone was picked up one time. This chain joins TRBV7-8 and TRBJ1-5; no clear D gene. CDR1 SGHVS and CDR2 FQNEAQ come from the germline V gene. This CDR3 contains 14 residues. Trimming took 0 bases from V and 5 from J, leaving 8 bases between them. The CDR3 reads CASSLARSDQPQHF. CDR3 sequence (DNA): TGTGCCAGCAGCTTAGCAAGATCGGATCAGCCCCAGCATTTT. The full variable domain, its missing parts supplied by reference TRBV7-8 and TRBJ1-5, is GAGVSQSPRYKVAKRGQDVALRCDPISGHVSLFWYQQALGQGPEFLTYFQNEAQLDKSGLPSDRFFAERPEGSVSTLKIQRTQQEDSAVYLCASSLARSDQPQHFGDGTRLSIL.

The J gene is TRBJ1-1, the V gene TRBV5-4; 8 bases are shared with TRBD1. Trimming took 6 bases from V and 1 from J; bases not matched to a gene: 5. Germline lookup yields CDR1 SGHNT and CDR2 YYREEE (reference sequence). The length of the CDR3 is 14 residues. The CDR3 is CASNLQGANTEAFF. The CDR3 DNA reads as TGTGCCAGCAACCTCCAGGGGGCGAACACTGAAGCTTTCTTT. The whole variable domain, filled in from reference TRBV5-4 and TRBJ1-1, reads ETGVTQSPTHLIKTRGQQVTLRCSSQSGHNTVSWYQQALGQGPQFIFQYYREEENGRGNFPPRFSGLQFPNYSSELNVNALELDDSALYLCASNLQGANTEAFFGQGTRLTVV.

The chain recombines TRBV4-2 with TRBJ2-4, with no clear D. The CDR3 loop spans 17 amino acids. Per germline, CDR1 LGHNA and CDR2 YNFKEQ. Trimming took off 0 bases at V and 1 base at J, with 13 bases between the two ends. The CDR3 DNA is TGTGCCAGCAGCCAAGAAGATTTTAAGTGGGCCAAAAACATTCAGTACTTC. Translation: CASSQEDFKWAKNIQYF.

The chain has TRBV5-1 and TRBJ2-1; D not resolved. The V gene's germline CDR1 is SGHRS and CDR2 YFSETQ. The CDR3 runs to 15 residues. V lost 0 bases, J lost 4 bases, and 11 bases lay in between. The CDR3 region has the DNA TGCGCCAGCAGCTTGGACGTCACGAGTTACAATGAGCAGTTCTTC. This codes for CASSLDVTSYNEQFF.

The rearrangement links TRBV6-1 to TRBJ1-6; D perhaps matches TRBD1 (5 bases). The V gene lost 8 bases and the J gene lost 6 bases, with 14 bases spanning the gap. The CDR3 length is 14 residues. Per the germline V gene, CDR1 is MNHNS and CDR2 is SASEGT. The CDR3 bases are TGTGCCAGCTACCCGGGGGGATCTAATTCACCCCTCCACTTT. Its protein product is CASYPGGSNSPLHF.

V gene TRBV2 combines with J gene TRBJ2-2; 12 bases are shared with TRBD2. J gave up 5 bases and V 4 bases, and 14 bases lay outside the gene matches. The CDR3 has 19 residues. The germline CDR1 and CDR2 sequences are SNHLY and FYNNEI. The CDR3 nucleotides are TGTGCCAGCAGTGCCGTCACTAGCGGGGGGACCCGGAGTACCGGGGAGCTGTTTTTT. Translating gives CASSAVTSGGTRSTGELFF.

This sequence joins TRBV7-9 and TRBJ1-4; tentative D call: TRBD1 (6 bases). CDR3 length: 15 residues. Trimming took 6 bases from V and 4 from J, leaving 15 bases between them. Germline assignment: CDR1 SEHNR and CDR2 FQNEAQ (reference sequence). The DNA of the CDR3 is TGTGCCAGCAGACCCATGACAGGTTTTAATGAAAAACTGTTTTTT. This sequence encodes CASRPMTGFNEKLFF.

Details on this clone: In the same sample, other DNA sequences code for this CDR3. This chain links TRBV5-5 with TRBJ2-3; 14 bases agree with TRBD2. CDR1 is SGHKS and CDR2 is YYEKEE in the germline V gene (reference sequence). This CDR3 contains 16 residues. V was pared by 4 bases and J by 1 base, with 2 bases of the junction left unmatched. The CDR3 is CASSAGLAGGTDTQYF. The DNA for the CDR3 is TGTGCCAGCAGCGCGGGACTAGCGGGGGGCACAGATACGCAGTATTTT.

The chain carries TRBV9 and TRBJ2-1; possibly TRBD2 for D (5 bases). Deletions cut 1 base from V and 5 bases from J, with 13 bases between. There are 15 residues in the CDR3. Germline CDR1 reads SGDLS; CDR2 reads YYNGEE. The CDR3 is CASSVNEGRDNEQFF. DNA for the CDR3: TGTGCCAGCAGCGTAAACGAGGGAAGGGACAATGAGCAGTTCTTC.

For this clone: The same CDR3 is also encoded by other DNA sequences in this sample. The chain joins TRBV18 to TRBJ1-5; 7 bases line up with TRBD1. J gave up 1 base and V 4 bases, and 1 base lay outside the gene matches. Per germline, CDR1 KGHSH and CDR2 LQKENI. This CDR3 contains 14 residues. The CDR3 loop is CASSRDRSNQPQHF. CDR3 bases: TGTGCCAGCTCACGGGACAGAAGCAATCAGCCCCAGCATTTT.

The chain couples TRBV19 to TRBJ1-2; TRBD1 is a possible D gene (5 bases). The CDR3 contains 14 residues. Germline V gene data show CDR1 as LNHDA and CDR2 as SQIVND (reference sequence). V dropped 3 bases and J dropped 6 bases, with 14 bases sitting between them. Written as DNA, the CDR3 is TGTGCCAGTAGTATTCAACAGGCGGGTAATGGCTACACCTTC. Translated: CASSIQQAGNGYTF.

The gene calls are TRBV6-6 and TRBJ1-2, with D possibly matching TRBD1 (5 bases). Trimming left V 5 bases short and J 8 bases short, with 15 bases between. The CDR3 is 13 amino acids. Germline V gene sequence: CDR1 MNHNY, CDR2 SVGAGI (reference sequence). The CDR3 spells CASSTPDTGGYTF. DNA for the CDR3: TGTGCCAGCAGTACTCCGGACACGGGAGGCTACACCTTC.

The chain links TRBV18 to TRBJ2-1; tentatively, D is TRBD2 (6 bases). Germline V lookup: CDR1 KGHSH, CDR2 LQKENI. This CDR3 spans 13 amino acids. Trimming stripped 2 bases from V and 8 bases from J, with 10 bases between. Here the CDR3 DNA reads TGTGCCAGCTCACCAACCCTAGCGCATGAGCAGTTCTTC. The encoded protein is CASSPTLAHEQFF.

The chain combines TRBV19 with TRBJ1-5, with TRBD1 matching 7 bases. The junction had 4 bases not matched to a gene; V was cut back by 3 bases and J by 2 bases. Germline V gene sequence: CDR1 LNHDA, CDR2 SQIVND (reference sequence). The CDR3 spans 15 residues. The CDR3 coding sequence is TGTGCCAGTAGTATTCAAGACAGGGGCAATCAGCCCCAGCATTTT. Its protein product is CASSIQDRGNQPQHF.

On this clone: One end of the junction varies from germline; a read error may be responsible. V is TRBV29-1 and J is TRBJ2-7; 10 positions match TRBD2. The germline CDR1 and CDR2 sequences are SQVTM and ANQGSEA. The CDR3 length is 12 residues. CDR3 protein: CSVEAGGDEQYF. The DNA for the CDR3 is TGCAGCGTGGAAGCGGGAGGGGACGAGCAGTACTTC.

CDR3 loop: CASSVSRVEDTQYF. CDR3 nucleotides: TGTGCCAGCAGCGTGTCTAGAGTAGAAGATACGCAGTATTTT. J is TRBJ2-3 and V is TRBV7-9; no clear D. Per germline, CDR1 SEHNR and CDR2 FQNEAQ (reference sequence). The CDR3 loop spans 14 amino acids. The ends were cut back, 5 bases at V and 5 bases at J, with 14 bases in the middle.

The rearrangement links TRBV20-1 to TRBJ2-1; D is unclear. Trimming stripped 5 bases from V and 4 bases from J, with 6 bases between. There are 11 residues in the CDR3. CDR1 is DFQATT, CDR2 SNEGSKA, per germline (reference sequence). CDR3 in amino acids: CSADLYNEQFF. For the CDR3, the DNA is TGCAGTGCTGACTTATACAATGAGCAGTTCTTC.

Only a few counts were recorded for this clone. This sequence joins TRBV7-9 and TRBJ1-5; TRBD1 might be the D (5 bases). V dropped 8 bases and J dropped 0 bases, with 11 bases sitting between them. The CDR3 loop spans 14 amino acids. Germline V CDR1 and CDR2: SEHNR, FQNEAQ (reference sequence). CDR3 residues: CASASGTSNQPQHF. CDR3 nucleotide sequence: TGTGCCAGCGCGTCGGGGACTAGCAATCAGCCCCAGCATTTT.

This chain connects TRBV19 to TRBJ2-1; D might be TRBD1 (5 bases). The CDR3 has 19 amino acids. Trimming removed 2 bases at V and 0 bases at J, with 20 bases between. Germline CDR1 is LNHDA and CDR2 is SQIVND (reference sequence). CDR3 protein: CASSITAGQFEISYNEQFF. In nucleotides, the CDR3 is TGTGCCAGTAGTATAACGGCAGGGCAATTCGAGATCTCCTACAATGAGCAGTTCTTC.

This rearrangement joins TRBV10-3 to TRBJ2-2; tentative D call: TRBD1 (5 bases). Trimming took 8 bases from V and 0 from J, leaving 13 bases between them. Germline V gene data show CDR1 as ENHRY and CDR2 as SYGVKD. The CDR3 length is 15 residues. The CDR3 nucleotides read TGTGCCATCGGAGCAGGGTCGTCGAACACCGGGGAGCTGTTTTTT. This codes for CAIGAGSSNTGELFF.

The CDR3 DNA sequence: TGTGCCAGCAGTGTGGGGGTATACCAGCCCCAGCATTTT. Protein sequence: CASSVGVYQPQHF. The chain is built from TRBV6-1 and TRBJ1-5, with D possibly being TRBD1 (5 bases). The CDR3 runs 13 residues. The germline V gene encodes CDR1 MNHNS and CDR2 SASEGT. Trimming stripped 4 bases from V and 7 bases from J, with 11 bases between.

The J gene is TRBJ1-1, the V gene TRBV5-8; D is undetermined. Deletions cut 4 bases from V and 4 bases from J, with 11 bases between. CDR3 length equals 13 residues. Germline CDR1 reads SGHTS; CDR2 reads YDEGEE. This chain's CDR3 is CASSPDLGTEAFF. CDR3 in DNA: TGTGCCAGCAGCCCGGACTTGGGCACTGAAGCTTTCTTT.

Of note for this clone: Distinct nucleotide sequences in the sample also encode this CDR3. The chain employs TRBV18 and TRBJ2-3; the match to TRBD1 covers 8 bases. Germline-derived CDR1 and CDR2 are KGHSH and LQKENI. CDR3 length: 13 residues. The junction had 2 bases not matched to a gene; V was cut back by 4 bases and J by 5 bases. As DNA, the CDR3 is TGTGCCAGCTCACGCGACAGGGGAGATACGCAGTATTTT. Amino acids: CASSRDRGDTQYF.

The chain combines TRBV4-1 with TRBJ2-1; D not resolved. V gave up 7 bases and J gave up 0 bases, with 13 bases separating them. There are 15 residues in the CDR3. Germline-derived CDR1 and CDR2 are MGHRA and YSYEKL. The CDR3 is CASNPGLSSYNEQFF. The CDR3 nucleotides are TGCGCCAGCAACCCTGGCCTTAGCTCCTACAATGAGCAGTTCTTC.

The gene calls are TRBV30 and TRBJ2-3, with 7 nucleotides matching TRBD2. J was trimmed by 3 bases and V by 0 bases; bases with no gene match: 6. The CDR3 covers 15 residues. Germline CDR1 reads GTSNPN; CDR2 reads SVGIG (reference sequence). CDR3 coding DNA: TGTGCCTGGAGTGTAAGCGGGAAGGGGACAGATACGCAGTATTTT. This translates into CAWSVSGKGTDTQYF.

A single count supports this clone. The genes are TRBV12-1 and TRBJ2-7; the table gives TRBD1 as D, unverified against the DNA. TRBV12-1 is described as a pseudogene. The CDR3 has 14 amino acids. CDR3 bases: TGTGCCAGCGGATTGGGGACAGGGAACTACGAGCAGTACTTC. Its translation is CASGLGTGNYEQYF.

The J gene is TRBJ1-6, the V gene TRBV7-9, with TRBD1 as a possible D gene (5 bases). V lost 4 bases and J lost 0, with 16 bases in between. This CDR3 has 18 residues. Germline V gene lookup returns CDR1 SEHNR and CDR2 FQNEAQ (reference sequence). CDR3 sequence (DNA): TGTGCCAGCAGCTCCCCACGGGAGGGGAGCTCCTATAATTCACCCCTCCACTTT. Protein sequence: CASSSPREGSSYNSPLHF.

About this clone itself: Other DNA sequences in this sample translate to the same CDR3. J is TRBJ1-2 and V is TRBV2; no clear D gene. V lost 0 bases and J lost 7, with 3 bases in between. Germline V lookup: CDR1 SNHLY, CDR2 FYNNEI. CDR3 size: 11 residues. CDR3 residues: CASSEALGYTF. The CDR3 DNA reads TGTGCCAGCAGTGAAGCCCTTGGCTACACCTTC.